Below, one TCR beta chain is given with its context. This sample is drawn from a study of blood T cell repertoires in COVID-19. Study details: Samples taken during acute and convalescent COVID-19 were collected in the United States, Italy and Spain.

Cohorts were assigned according to the clinical history that participants reported. V was pared by 4 bases and J by 7 bases, with 16 bases between. This CDR3 is 14 amino acids long. Germline CDR1 SGHAT, CDR2 FQDESV (reference sequence). Per the study methods: Amplifying reference gene primers gave estimates of nucleated cell counts. TCRdb keeps only in-frame clones here, not all; method: immunoSEQ multiplex PCR. That table is the source of V, J and clone size, and D and trimming were worked out from the DNA. This table holds around 250,000 clones, about 89% found once. This receptor was taken from a woman aged 25 to 39 who had recovered from COVID-19. The chain employs TRBV11-1 and TRBJ1-1, with a weak D call TRBD1 (6 bases). Sequenced input: PBMCs or T cells enriched from blood (not recorded which). CDR3: CASSYAGDMIEAFF. CDR3 bases: TGTGCCAGCAGCTACGCGGGGGACATGATTGAAGCTTTCTTT.